Shown below are 3 T cell receptor beta chains from a single sample sequenced in a study of T cell repertoires in cytomegalovirus infection. TCRdb reprocessed the reads via MiXCR and lists one record per CDR3 protein. The profile shows about 8,000 distinct CDR3 sequences, approximately 60% of them singletons. Which antigens these TCRs recognize remains unknown. The specimen was PBMCs, sequenced either directly or after in vitro stimulation (not recorded which). These receptors came from a human donor in good health (CMV status not recorded). Some clones in this sample may be carry-over from other donors' samples.

In regard to this clonotype: This CDR3 is missing its conserved last phenylalanine or tryptophan, likely due to a read error. The chain is built from TRBV4-1 and TRBJ2-1, with D possibly TRBD2 on 5 matching bases. CDR3 length: 15 residues. Germline CDR1 is MGHRA and CDR2 is YSYEKL. The V and J ends lost 0 bases and 10 bases respectively, with 16 bases between them. The CDR3 DNA follows: TGCGCCAGCAGCCAAGAGGAACTAGGTATGGGCGAGCAGTTCTTA. It specifies CASSQEELGMGEQFL.

On this clonotype: The junction departs from germline at one end; a sequencing error may be responsible. The rearrangement joins TRBV7-2 to TRBJ1-4, with 7 bases lining up with TRBD1. Germline CDR1 SGHTA, CDR2 FQGNSA. The CDR3 extends over 15 amino acids. CDR3 in DNA: TGTGCCATCAGCCTCCAGACAGGGCCTAATGAAAAACTGTTTTTT. Protein product: CAISLQTGPNEKLFF.

CDR3 sequence: CASSLDRVDEQFF. CDR3 DNA sequence: TGTGCCAGCAGCTTAGACAGGGTAGATGAGCAGTTCTTC. This sequence joins TRBV11-3 and TRBJ2-1; TRBD1 might be the D (5 bases). V dropped 0 bases and J dropped 8 bases, with 8 bases sitting between them. CDR3 length: 13 residues. In germline, CDR1 is SGHNT, CDR2 YENEEA.